This TCR beta chain was profiled in a study of T cells in tumors after PD-1 blockade (dated by TCRdb to about 2019). At the level of the whole study: Patients were excluded if they had prior checkpoint blockade, use of systemic immunosuppressants, or recent radiotherapy or other anti-cancer therapy within 4 weeks. Clinical response was assessed using RECIST version 1.1. An average of approximately 120,000 TCR templates (range about 24,000-280,000) and about 38,000 unique clonotypes was obtained for peripheral blood samples. Treatment consisted of either cemiplimab 350 mg every 2 weeks or pembrolizumab 200 mg every 3 weeks. To compare clonotypes in blood and tumor, bulk TCR sequencing was done on 10 to 11 peripheral blood samples taken from a handful of patients. The study performed paired single-cell RNA and TCR sequencing on site-matched tumors from BCC or SCC patients before and after anti-PD-1 therapy. Ongoing daily vismodegib 150 mg was also given to a subset of patients during anti-PD-1 treatment. On the study overall, not on this receptor specifically: The source of novel T cell clones was not identified, and lymphoid organs or rare unexpanded clones within the tumor or the tumor periphery could be included among the possible sources. Roughly two fifths of the TCR clonotypes from tumors also showed up in blood, and some novel exhausted tumor clones were present in pre-treatment blood, which suggests peripheral recruitment.

Concerning this clone itself: Its binding antigen is unknown. Within one base of it there is no much larger clone, and no base qualities were kept.

The time point label on this specimen signifies: before anti-PD-1 therapy. Genomic DNA extracted from tumor biopsies or peripheral blood was used for bulk TCRbeta sequencing, with input ranging from about 616 ng to 6,500 ng. Histologically proven advanced or metastatic basal or squamous cell carcinoma was present in all patients, all of whom were poor candidates for surgical resection. The basal cell carcinoma cohort comprised ten to eleven patients, of whom seven to nine had bulk tumor TCR sequencing. Per the germline V gene (reference sequence), SGHKS is the CDR1 and YYEKEE is the CDR2. Trimming removed 0 bases from V and 9 bases from J; the gene matches leave 8 bases unexplained. Reading from cysteine to phenylalanine, the CDR3 counts 16 amino acids. Here the CDR3 DNA is all that survives: 48 bases in frame from base 1. The immunoSEQ platform was used for deep TCRbeta sequencing. On the study's bioinformatics: Only productive rearrangements were exported from the immunoSEQ Analyzer for further analysis. T cell phenotypes were assigned to bulk TCRbeta clonotypes by matching the clonotypes to single-cell RNA+TCR-seq clones that had the same TCRbeta sequence. Clone enrichment in tumor was calculated as tumor frequency divided by PBMC frequency from bulk TCR sequencing. GLIPH was used to sort TCRs into specificity groups, which are clusters of distinct TCRs that likely recognize common antigens through shared CDR3 motifs. As stored in TCRdb, this immuneACCESS dataset retains in-frame rearrangements with V and J assigned. A fraction of the clones does not appear; measured against another copy, unresolved V genes explain less than half of the discrepancy, and the remainder lacks a known reason. V, J and clone size reflect that table, while D and trimming were determined from the DNA. The sample table contains roughly 50,000 clones; only one count was recorded for 75% to 80% of them. The ten largest clonotypes hold approximately 15% of the sample.

Here the chain combines TRBV5-5 and TRBJ2-1; the junction holds 11 bases that match TRBD2. This sequence originates from a human donor with basal cell carcinoma. The sample was PBMCs, taken before anti-PD-1 treatment. The bases read TGTGCCAGCAGCTTGGCTGGTAGCGGGGGGGCCGGTGAGCAGTTCTTC. Translated, it gives CASSLAGSGGAGEQFF.